The rows below give T cell receptor beta chains drawn from one sample of a study of Graves' ophthalmopathy and Graves' hyperthyroidism. One entry per CDR3 protein results from TCRdb running MiXCR on the multiplex PCR reads. Among over a million distinct CDR3 sequences listed, roughly 35% were seen once. Sequencing used peripheral blood or thyroid tissue (not recorded which). Receptors originate from an adult man with Graves' hyperthyroidism. Each CDR3 is given with its conserved first and last residue. D genes are given only for firm matches. The size entry is marked missing in some rows and otherwise reads once, few, many or a size class.

v_gene: TRBV20-1
j_gene: TRBJ2-5
d_gene: NA
abundance: NA
CDR3nt: TGCAGTGCTAGTGAAACCTCCTTGCTGTCCCAGCACTTC
CDR3aa: CSASETSLLSQHF

v_gene: TRBV29-1
j_gene: TRBJ1-5
d_gene: TRBD1
abundance: NA
CDR3nt: TGCAGCGTCGCAGACAGGGGCAATCAGCCCCAGCATTTT
CDR3aa: CSVADRGNQPQHF

v_gene: TRBV19
j_gene: TRBJ1-5
d_gene: TRBD1
abundance: many
CDR3nt: TGTGCCAGTAGTATAGGACAGGGGGTTCCGCCCCAGCATTTT
CDR3aa: CASSIGQGVPPQHF

v_gene: TRBV10-3
j_gene: TRBJ1-1
d_gene: NA
abundance: NA
CDR3nt: TGTGCCATCAGTCCTCAGGCAGGGGTGACCGGGGGTAGGAACACTGAAGCTTTCTTT
CDR3aa: CAISPQAGVTGGRNTEAFF

v_gene: TRBV7-9
j_gene: TRBJ1-4
d_gene: NA
abundance: NA
CDR3nt: TGTGCCAGCAGCCCTCCGGGACCTAATGAAAAACTGTTTTTT
CDR3aa: CASSPPGPNEKLFF

v_gene: TRBV30
j_gene: TRBJ2-5
d_gene: NA
abundance: few
CDR3nt: TGTGCCTGGAGTAGGGGGGGCGGGGAGACCCAGTACTTC
CDR3aa: CAWSRGGGETQYF

v_gene: TRBV4-1
j_gene: TRBJ1-1
d_gene: NA
abundance: few
CDR3nt: TGCGCCAGCAGCCAAGTCAGGGGTAGGGCTGAAGCTTTCTTT
CDR3aa: CASSQVRGRAEAFF

v_gene: TRBV12-3/TRBV12-4
j_gene: TRBJ1-2
d_gene: TRBD1
abundance: NA
CDR3nt: TGTGCCAGCAGTCTCTCCCTAGACAGGGGAGTCGGCTACACCTTC
CDR3aa: CASSLSLDRGVGYTF

v_gene: TRBV12-3/TRBV12-4
j_gene: TRBJ1-5
d_gene: NA
abundance: many
CDR3nt: TGTGCCAGCAGTGAAGTTATGCTGGGAACGGTGGGCAATCAGCCCCAGCATTTT
CDR3aa: CASSEVMLGTVGNQPQHF

v_gene: TRBV10-3
j_gene: TRBJ1-3
d_gene: NA
abundance: NA
CDR3nt: TGTGCCATCAGTGTAGGCAGCTCTGGAAACACCATATATTTT
CDR3aa: CAISVGSSGNTIYF

v_gene: TRBV5-8
j_gene: TRBJ1-1
d_gene: NA
abundance: many
CDR3nt: TGTGCCAGCAGCTTGGACATCCACACTGAAGCTTTCTTT
CDR3aa: CASSLDIHTEAFF

v_gene: TRBV29-1
j_gene: TRBJ2-5
d_gene: TRBD2
abundance: NA
CDR3nt: TGCAGCGTTGGGTTGGGACTAGGGCGCCAACAAGAGACCCAGTACTTC
CDR3aa: CSVGLGLGRQQETQYF

v_gene: TRBV5-1
j_gene: TRBJ1-1
d_gene: NA
abundance: few
CDR3nt: TGCGCCAGCAGCCCTGTGTGGGGCTGGGTTGAAGCTTTCTTT
CDR3aa: CASSPVWGWVEAFF

v_gene: TRBV20-1
j_gene: TRBJ2-5
d_gene: TRBD1
abundance: many
CDR3nt: TGCAGTGCGGGACAGGGGGCGAGTCGAGAGACCCAGTACTTC
CDR3aa: CSAGQGASRETQYF

v_gene: TRBV29-1
j_gene: TRBJ2-7
d_gene: NA
abundance: many
CDR3nt: TGCAGCGTTGTACGTGGGCCCTACGAGCAGTACTTC
CDR3aa: CSVVRGPYEQYF

v_gene: TRBV5-1
j_gene: TRBJ2-5
d_gene: TRBD2
abundance: few
CDR3nt: TGCGCCAGCAGCTTTTCAGCGGGAAGGATGGAGACCCAGTACTTC
CDR3aa: CASSFSAGRMETQYF

v_gene: TRBV2
j_gene: TRBJ1-2
d_gene: NA
abundance: many
CDR3nt: TGTGCCAGCAGTTCACCCGTTTTCGGGGCAAAAGCTAACTATGGCTACACCTTC
CDR3aa: CASSSPVFGAKANYGYTF

v_gene: TRBV7-2
j_gene: TRBJ1-1
d_gene: TRBD1
abundance: many
CDR3nt: TGTGCCAGCAGCGCCTACAGGGGGCCCCATGAAGCTTTCTTT
CDR3aa: CASSAYRGPHEAFF

v_gene: TRBV10-3
j_gene: TRBJ2-7
d_gene: NA
abundance: once
CDR3nt: TGTGCCATCAGTGAGGGGGGCTCCTTCGAGCAGTACTTC
CDR3aa: CAISEGGSFEQYF

v_gene: TRBV20-1
j_gene: TRBJ2-5
d_gene: NA
abundance: many
CDR3nt: TGCAGTGGCAACAAGGGGGTGGGAGAGACCCAGTACTTC
CDR3aa: CSGNKGVGETQYF

v_gene: TRBV7-8
j_gene: TRBJ2-2
d_gene: TRBD2
abundance: many
CDR3nt: TGTGCCAGCAGCTCGGGGGGACTAGCGGGGACCAACACCGGGGAGCTGTTTTTT
CDR3aa: CASSSGGLAGTNTGELFF

v_gene: TRBV2
j_gene: TRBJ2-2
d_gene: NA
abundance: NA
CDR3nt: TGTGCCAGCAGTGCTCGGATAGGACGGGTGAACACCGGGGAGCTGTTTTTT
CDR3aa: CASSARIGRVNTGELFF

v_gene: TRBV7-3
j_gene: TRBJ2-5
d_gene: NA
abundance: NA
CDR3nt: TGTGCCAGCAGCTTAAAGGGGCAGGGAGGAGAGACCCAGTACTTC
CDR3aa: CASSLKGQGGETQYF

v_gene: TRBV7-3
j_gene: TRBJ2-7
d_gene: NA
abundance: NA
CDR3nt: TGTGCCAGCAGCCCGTATGATGTCACTAGCGAGCAGTACTTC
CDR3aa: CASSPYDVTSEQYF

v_gene: TRBV9
j_gene: TRBJ1-1
d_gene: TRBD1
abundance: NA
CDR3nt: TGTGCCAGCAGCCCCGGGACAGGGGGTTTTACGACTGAAGCTTTCTTT
CDR3aa: CASSPGTGGFTTEAFF

v_gene: TRBV7-2
j_gene: TRBJ1-2
d_gene: NA
abundance: few
CDR3nt: TGTGCCAGCAGCCGGCGCGGACGGACGAGTGGCTACACCTTC
CDR3aa: CASSRRGRTSGYTF

v_gene: TRBV20-1
j_gene: TRBJ1-3
d_gene: NA
abundance: NA
CDR3nt: TGCAGTGCTGGGAGTAATGAGGGTGGAAACACCATATATTTT
CDR3aa: CSAGSNEGGNTIYF

v_gene: TRBV7-2
j_gene: TRBJ2-7
d_gene: NA
abundance: many
CDR3nt: TGTGCCAGCAGCACAACCGGTCAGCAGTACTTC
CDR3aa: CASSTTGQQYF

v_gene: TRBV25-1
j_gene: TRBJ1-5
d_gene: NA
abundance: NA
CDR3nt: TGTGCCAGCAGTGCTAACAGGGGCAATCAGCCCCAGCATTTT
CDR3aa: CASSANRGNQPQHF

v_gene: TRBV4-3
j_gene: TRBJ1-2
d_gene: TRBD1
abundance: many
CDR3nt: TGCGCCAGCAAGTCCGGGACAGGGGACCTCTATGGCTACACCTTC
CDR3aa: CASKSGTGDLYGYTF

v_gene: TRBV6-6
j_gene: TRBJ1-4
d_gene: NA
abundance: NA
CDR3nt: TGTGCCAGCAGTTACGACCCGAGGGGGGGGAGTGAAAAACTGTTTTTT
CDR3aa: CASSYDPRGGSEKLFF

v_gene: TRBV5-8
j_gene: TRBJ1-6
d_gene: TRBD1
abundance: few
CDR3nt: TGTGCCAGCAGCACGCAGGGGGCTAATTCACCCCTCCACTTT
CDR3aa: CASSTQGANSPLHF

v_gene: TRBV7-9
j_gene: TRBJ1-4
d_gene: NA
abundance: many
CDR3nt: TGTGCCAGCAGCTTAAGAGCTGGGGGGAATAATGAAAAACTGTTTTTT
CDR3aa: CASSLRAGGNNEKLFF

v_gene: TRBV7-8
j_gene: TRBJ2-2
d_gene: TRBD1
abundance: many
CDR3nt: TGTGCCAGCAGCTCCAGGACAGGGTCGACGGAGCTGTTTTTT
CDR3aa: CASSSRTGSTELFF

v_gene: TRBV4-3
j_gene: TRBJ1-5
d_gene: NA
abundance: many
CDR3nt: TGCGCCAGCAGCCAAGATTGGCAAGGCAATCAGCCCCAGCATTTT
CDR3aa: CASSQDWQGNQPQHF

v_gene: TRBV28
j_gene: TRBJ1-1
d_gene: NA
abundance: NA
CDR3nt: TGTGCCAGCAGTTCCCCAGGGACACTTGAAGCTTTCTTT
CDR3aa: CASSSPGTLEAFF

v_gene: TRBV6-5
j_gene: TRBJ2-2
d_gene: NA
abundance: NA
CDR3nt: TGTGCCAGCAGGAGGAGCTGGGGGGATAACACCGGGGAGCTGTTTTTT
CDR3aa: CASRRSWGDNTGELFF

v_gene: TRBV15
j_gene: TRBJ1-6
d_gene: NA
abundance: many
CDR3nt: TGTGCCACCAGCAGAGATCCGGGGCTTTCACCCCTCCACTTT
CDR3aa: CATSRDPGLSPLHF

v_gene: TRBV7-9
j_gene: TRBJ1-2
d_gene: NA
abundance: many
CDR3nt: TGTGCCAGCAGCTCGGGGACGGCTTACTATGGCTACACCTTC
CDR3aa: CASSSGTAYYGYTF

v_gene: TRBV7-6
j_gene: TRBJ2-2
d_gene: TRBD2
abundance: many
CDR3nt: TGTGCCAGCAGCTTAGTAGCGGGGGCGAACACCGGGGAGCTGTTTTTT
CDR3aa: CASSLVAGANTGELFF

v_gene: TRBV20-1
j_gene: TRBJ2-7
d_gene: NA
abundance: NA
CDR3nt: TGCAGTGTCACCGGGTTGTCCTACGAGCAGTACTTC
CDR3aa: CSVTGLSYEQYF

v_gene: TRBV5-1
j_gene: TRBJ1-1
d_gene: NA
abundance: NA
CDR3nt: TGCGCCAGCAGCTTGGATTCAGGGTCAGATGAAGCTTTCTTT
CDR3aa: CASSLDSGSDEAFF

v_gene: TRBV12-3/TRBV12-4
j_gene: TRBJ1-2
d_gene: NA
abundance: NA
CDR3nt: TGTGCCAGCAGCTACCCCGGGTTTCAGGGCTACACCTTC
CDR3aa: CASSYPGFQGYTF

v_gene: TRBV9
j_gene: TRBJ1-1
d_gene: TRBD1
abundance: NA
CDR3nt: TGTGCCAGTAACGGACAGGATGGGACTGAAGCTTTCTTT
CDR3aa: CASNGQDGTEAFF

v_gene: TRBV6-1
j_gene: TRBJ1-6
d_gene: TRBD1
abundance: NA
CDR3nt: TGTGCCAGCAGTGAAATTTTGGGACAGGGAAATTCACCCCTCCACTTT
CDR3aa: CASSEILGQGNSPLHF

v_gene: TRBV20-1
j_gene: TRBJ2-6
d_gene: TRBD1
abundance: few
CDR3nt: TGCAGTGCTAGCGGACAGGAAGGCTCTGGGGCCAACGTCCTGACTTTC
CDR3aa: CSASGQEGSGANVLTF

v_gene: TRBV9
j_gene: TRBJ1-5
d_gene: NA
abundance: NA
CDR3nt: TGTGCCAGCAGCCACGGTACGTCGGCGAATCAGCCCCAGCATTTT
CDR3aa: CASSHGTSANQPQHF

v_gene: TRBV10-3
j_gene: TRBJ2-7
d_gene: TRBD2
abundance: NA
CDR3nt: TGTGCCATCAGTAGACTAGCGGGAGCCCTCCAGGGGGCTTACGAGCAGTACTTC
CDR3aa: CAISRLAGALQGAYEQYF

v_gene: TRBV20-1
j_gene: TRBJ2-7
d_gene: NA
abundance: NA
CDR3nt: TGCAGTGCCATATCGGGAGCGGAATACGAGCAGTACTTC
CDR3aa: CSAISGAEYEQYF

v_gene: TRBV9
j_gene: TRBJ2-7
d_gene: TRBD1
abundance: NA
CDR3nt: TGTGTCAGCAGCGTAACCGGGACAGTCTACGAGCAGTACTTC
CDR3aa: CVSSVTGTVYEQYF

v_gene: TRBV7-2
j_gene: TRBJ2-6
d_gene: TRBD2
abundance: NA
CDR3nt: TGTGCCAGCAGCTCCAGAATAGCGGGAACTGGGGCCAACGTCCTGACTTTC
CDR3aa: CASSSRIAGTGANVLTF

v_gene: TRBV10-3
j_gene: TRBJ2-7
d_gene: TRBD1
abundance: many
CDR3nt: TGTGCCATCAGCCGGGACAGACCCTACGAGCAGTACTTC
CDR3aa: CAISRDRPYEQYF

v_gene: TRBV14
j_gene: TRBJ2-2
d_gene: NA
abundance: many
CDR3nt: TGTGCCAGCAGCCAAGATCGTGGAAAACAGGGGAACACCGGGGAGCTGTTTTTT
CDR3aa: CASSQDRGKQGNTGELFF

v_gene: TRBV7-3
j_gene: TRBJ1-2
d_gene: TRBD1
abundance: few
CDR3nt: TGTGCCAGCAGCGTAACAGGGGGAGCCTATGGCTACACCTTC
CDR3aa: CASSVTGGAYGYTF

v_gene: TRBV2
j_gene: TRBJ1-5
d_gene: TRBD1
abundance: many
CDR3nt: TGTGCCAGCAGTGTGACAGGGTATCAGCCCCAGCATTTT
CDR3aa: CASSVTGYQPQHF

v_gene: TRBV15
j_gene: TRBJ2-7
d_gene: NA
abundance: NA
CDR3nt: TGTGCCACCAGCAGAGATCTGGGCAGCTACGCGCAGTACTTC
CDR3aa: CATSRDLGSYAQYF

v_gene: TRBV12-3/TRBV12-4
j_gene: TRBJ1-1
d_gene: NA
abundance: many
CDR3nt: TGTGCCAGCAGACGAAGGGGACGGGAGAACACTGAAGCTTTCTTT
CDR3aa: CASRRRGRENTEAFF

v_gene: TRBV6-5
j_gene: TRBJ2-7
d_gene: TRBD2
abundance: few
CDR3nt: TGTGCCAGCAGTTACTCCCGGACTAGCGGGGGGCACTCCTACGAGCAGTACTTC
CDR3aa: CASSYSRTSGGHSYEQYF

v_gene: TRBV15
j_gene: TRBJ2-7
d_gene: TRBD1
abundance: NA
CDR3nt: TGTGCCACCAGCAGCTTACAAGGGACAGGGTATGCCGAGCAGTACTTC
CDR3aa: CATSSLQGTGYAEQYF

v_gene: TRBV2
j_gene: TRBJ1-5
d_gene: TRBD1
abundance: NA
CDR3nt: TGTGCCAGCAGCTCGGGACAGGGGGAGGGTCAGCCCCAGCATTTT
CDR3aa: CASSSGQGEGQPQHF